This TCR beta chain emerged from a study of blood T cells in healthy people across ages. A J-beta primer mix and a sample-barcoded 5' primer were used in a second PCR of about 7 to 12 cycles. Using its own MiXCR run on the 5' RACE reads, TCRdb lists one record per CDR3 protein. The table records hundreds of thousands of distinct CDR3 sequences, 40% to 45% of them present only once. Germline lookup yields CDR1 MNHEY and CDR2 SVGEGT. V shed 5 bases, J shed 3 bases, and the junction held 12 bases outside the gene matches. The CDR3 is made up of 17 amino acids. This clonotype has ten or more counts. The sample taken for sequencing was blood. The V gene is TRBV6-2 or TRBV6-3, the J gene TRBJ2-7; 11 bases match TRBD2. This receptor was identified in an elderly man in good health. CDR3 DNA: TGTGCCAGCAGTCCACTAGGGACTAGCGGATACCACTACGAGCAGTACTTC. Translation gives CASSPLGTSGYHYEQYF.